One and the same sample provided the 2 T cell receptor beta chains below, sequenced in a study of human T cells and chemical hapten exposure. TCRdb ran MiXCR on the RACE reads and lists one entry per CDR3 protein. The sample lists some 38,000 distinct CDR3 sequences, around 9.5% occurring once. Indicated time point: patch test 3, about 24 weeks after DPC sensitization. Described treatment: therapeutic diphenylcyclopropenone sensitization with weekly scalp DPC. Total RNA was isolated from whole blood that had not been fractionated. The starting material was whole blood, obtained in connection with sensitization to the hapten diphenylcyclopropenone (DPC). These TCRs come from a man in his fifties or sixties with alopecia areata. Some clones in this sample may be carry-over from other donors' samples.

The chain recombines TRBV4-1 with TRBJ1-5; weak D call: TRBD1 (6 bases). The CDR3 loop spans 16 amino acids. CDR1 is MGHRA and CDR2 is YSYEKL in the germline V gene. V lost 5 bases, J lost 4 bases, and 18 bases lay in between. In DNA form, the CDR3 reads TGCGCCAGCAGCACTTCCGGGACACGAAGAAATCAGCCCCAGCATTTT. It translates to CASSTSGTRRNQPQHF.

The chain joins TRBV2 to TRBJ1-5, with D perhaps matching TRBD1 (6 bases). The CDR3 is 17 residues long. V lost 4 bases and J lost 1, with 17 bases in between. Germline V gives CDR1 SNHLY, CDR2 FYNNEI. The CDR3 DNA reads as TGTGCCAGCAGTGTGAACAGGGCAATGGGGAGCAATCAGCCCCAGCATTTT. Translating it yields CASSVNRAMGSNQPQHF.